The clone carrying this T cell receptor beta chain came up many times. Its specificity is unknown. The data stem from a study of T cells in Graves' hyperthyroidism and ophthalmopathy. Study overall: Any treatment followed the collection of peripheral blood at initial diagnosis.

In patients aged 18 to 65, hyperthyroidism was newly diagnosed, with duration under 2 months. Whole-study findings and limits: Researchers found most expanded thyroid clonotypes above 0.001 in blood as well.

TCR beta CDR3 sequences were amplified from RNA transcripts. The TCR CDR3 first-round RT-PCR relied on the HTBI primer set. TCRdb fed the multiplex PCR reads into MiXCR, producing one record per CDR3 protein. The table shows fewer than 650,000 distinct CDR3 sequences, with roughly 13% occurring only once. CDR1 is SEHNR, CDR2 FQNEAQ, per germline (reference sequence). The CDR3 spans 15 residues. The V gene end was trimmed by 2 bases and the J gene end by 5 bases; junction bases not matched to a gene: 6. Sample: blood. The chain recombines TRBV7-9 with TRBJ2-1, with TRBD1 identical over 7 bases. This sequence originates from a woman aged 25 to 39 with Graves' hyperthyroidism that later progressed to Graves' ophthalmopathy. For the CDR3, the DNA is TGTGCCAGCAGCTTATCGCGGACAGGAGACAATGAGCAGTTCTTC. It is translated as CASSLSRTGDNEQFF.